What follows are 16 T cell receptor beta chains derived from one specimen sequenced in a study of cytomegalovirus exposure and HLA in healthy donors. Vbeta (60) and Jbeta (13) primers were used in the PCR. Using immunoSEQ multiplex PCR, the repertoire was profiled, and TCRdb retains in-frame clones only, with some absent. The top ten clones hold under 4% of a sample with roughly 100,000 clones, 70% to 85% of them seen once. Sequencing was performed on PBMCs. The receptors originated from a man over 45 in good health and CMV-seronegative.

This sequence joins TRBV7-2 and TRBJ2-5, with a weak D call TRBD2 (6 bases). The CDR3 contains 16 residues. Germline assignment: CDR1 SGHTA and CDR2 FQGNSA. Trimming removed 1 base from V and 1 base from J, with 13 bases in between. The DNA of the CDR3 is TGTGCCAGCAGCTTAGGTGGGGGAGCGGGCCAAGAGACCCAGTACTTC. It translates to CASSLGGGAGQETQYF.

The rearrangement joins TRBV28 to TRBJ2-7; TRBD2 might be the D (6 bases). V lost 6 bases and J 0 bases, leaving 15 bases between the germline ends. The CDR3 loop spans 15 amino acids. Germline CDR1 is MDHEN and CDR2 is SYDVKM. As DNA, the CDR3 is TGTGCCAGCAGCCTAGCGCTAGAGCTCTCCTACGAGCAGTACTTC. Protein: CASSLALELSYEQYF.

The chain has TRBV28 and TRBJ2-7, with D perhaps matching TRBD1 (6 bases). The CDR3 covers 15 residues. Trimming took 2 bases from V and 2 from J, leaving 13 bases between them. CDR1 is MDHEN and CDR2 is SYDVKM in the germline V gene. The CDR3 loop reads CASSLPTGTPYEQYF. Here the CDR3 DNA reads TGTGCCAGCAGTTTACCTACAGGGACCCCCTACGAGCAGTACTTC.

This clone occurred a few times. This chain connects TRBV10-2 to TRBJ2-7; TRBD2 matches at 8 bases. The ends lost 5 bases at V and 1 base at J; junction bases unmatched: 1. From germline, CDR1 is WSHSY and CDR2 SAAADI. CDR3 length: 13 residues. CDR3 region: CASSSSGSYEQYF. The CDR3 DNA follows: TGCGCCAGCAGTTCTAGCGGGTCCTACGAGCAGTACTTC.

This clone was recorded only once. The chain joins TRBV11-3 to TRBJ1-1; TRBD1 matches 7 bases. J gave up 4 bases and V 4 bases, and 6 bases lay outside the gene matches. The CDR3 has 14 amino acids. Germline V gives CDR1 SGHNT, CDR2 YENEEA. CDR3 sequence (DNA): TGTGCCAGCAGCTCACAGGGGACCGGCACTGAAGCTTTCTTT. As protein: CASSSQGTGTEAFF.

The rearrangement joins TRBV6-5 to TRBJ1-2, with no clear D. The CDR3 sequence is 15 residues long. The germline CDR1 and CDR2 sequences are MNHEY and SVGAGI. V shed 6 bases and J shed 2 bases, with 16 bases lying between them. CDR3 protein: CASRFWRVSNYGYTF. CDR3 DNA: TGTGCCAGCAGGTTTTGGAGGGTATCGAACTATGGCTACACCTTC.

The gene calls are TRBV11-3 and TRBJ2-7; D gene unclear. Per germline, CDR1 SGHNT and CDR2 YENEEA. Deletions cut 1 base from V and 7 bases from J, with 11 bases between. CDR3 length equals 13 residues. The CDR3 nucleotides are TGTGCCAGCAGCTTAGCTGCCGAGAGGGAGCAGTACTTC. Translated, it gives CASSLAAEREQYF.

The chain carries TRBV15 and TRBJ2-2, with 7 bases lining up with TRBD2. V was pared by 1 base and J by 6 bases, with 5 bases of the junction left unmatched. CDR3 length: 15 residues. Germline CDR1 LNHNV, CDR2 YYDKDF (reference sequence). The CDR3 sequence: CATSRVGEGPGELFF. CDR3 nucleotides: TGTGCCACCAGCAGAGTGGGGGAGGGGCCCGGGGAGCTGTTTTTT. Together with reference TRBV15 and TRBJ2-2, the CDR3 gives the full variable domain: DAMVIQNPRYQVTQFGKPVTLSCSQTLNHNVMYWYQQKSSQAPKLLFHYYDKDFNNEADTPDNFQSRRPNTSFCFLDIRSPGLGDTAMYLCATSRVGEGPGELFFGEGSRLTVL.

This clone was detected only once. V usage is TRBV2 and J usage is TRBJ2-1; no firm D call. CDR1 is SNHLY and CDR2 is FYNNEI in the germline V gene. This CDR3 has 14 amino acids. Trimming removed 4 bases from V and 8 bases from J, with 15 bases in between. CDR3 in amino acids: CASSVNGFNDEQFF. The CDR3 region has the DNA TGTGCCAGCAGTGTGAACGGGTTTAACGATGAGCAGTTCTTC.

The chain is built from TRBV27 and TRBJ1-1; no firm D call. V lost 0 bases and J lost 5, with 10 bases in between. CDR1 and CDR2 from the germline V gene are MNHEY and SMNVEV (reference sequence). The CDR3 sequence is 14 residues long. The CDR3: CASSLSYLRTEAFF. As DNA, the CDR3 is TGTGCCAGCAGTTTATCGTATCTTAGAACTGAAGCTTTCTTT.

V and J are TRBV5-1 and TRBJ1-3; TRBD1 aligns across 9 bases. After removal of 7 bases from V and 4 bases from J, the junction contained 6 bases not matched to a gene. Germline lookup yields CDR1 SGHRS and CDR2 YFSETQ. There are 14 residues in the CDR3. The CDR3 sequence is CASQTGTGGNTIYF. The CDR3 DNA is TGCGCCAGCCAAACCGGGACAGGGGGAAACACCATATATTTT.

The chain joins TRBV19 to TRBJ2-1, with 7 bases lining up with TRBD2. CDR3 size: 15 residues. V shed 6 bases and J 2 bases; nucleotides not matched to a gene: 7. Germline lookup yields CDR1 LNHDA and CDR2 SQIVND (reference sequence). In nucleotides, the CDR3 is TGTGCCAGTAGGAATCCGGGACTAACCTACAATGAGCAGTTCTTC. This sequence encodes CASRNPGLTYNEQFF.

The CDR3 is CASSPGGGREETQYF. DNA for the CDR3: TGTGCCAGCAGCCCCGGGGGGGGCCGGGAAGAGACCCAGTACTTC. V is TRBV7-9 and J is TRBJ2-5; 8 nucleotides match TRBD2. The CDR3 totals 15 residues. Per germline, CDR1 SEHNR and CDR2 FQNEAQ (reference sequence). V trimming: 5 bases; J trimming: 3 bases; junction bases outside the gene matches: 8.

This chain connects TRBV7-3 to TRBJ2-1; 8 bases agree with TRBD2. The V gene end was trimmed by 3 bases and the J gene end by 7 bases; junction bases not matched to a gene: 2. CDR3 length: 13 residues. Germline CDR1 SGHTA, CDR2 FQGTGA. CDR3 residues: CASSFSGVNEQFF. CDR3 DNA: TGTGCCAGCAGCTTTAGCGGGGTTAATGAGCAGTTCTTC.

The chain joins TRBV4-1 to TRBJ2-5, with 7 bases identical to TRBD1. With 3 bases clipped from V and 7 bases from J, the junction kept 11 bases outside the gene matches. The CDR3 length is 15 residues. Germline V gives CDR1 MGHRA, CDR2 YSYEKL. The CDR3 DNA is TGCGCCAGCAGCCATCTCGGACAGGTCTCCGGGACCCAGTACTTC. The encoded protein is CASSHLGQVSGTQYF.

The chain recombines TRBV9 with TRBJ2-2; 11 bases are shared with TRBD2. Germline V gene lookup returns CDR1 SGDLS and CDR2 YYNGEE. Losses at the gene ends were 0 bases for V and 6 bases for J; bases not matched to a gene: 4. The CDR3 extends over 16 amino acids. In DNA form, the CDR3 reads TGTGCCAGCAGCGTAGCGGCTAGCGGGAGGTCCGGGGAGCTGTTTTTT. This sequence encodes CASSVAASGRSGELFF.